This T cell receptor beta chain emerged from a study of siplizumab effects on memory and regulatory T cells. CDR3 size: 16 residues. The germline V gene has CDR1 SGHAT and CDR2 FQNNGV. V lost 5 bases to trimming and J lost 4 bases, with 17 bases between them. Profiling relied on immunoSEQ multiplex PCR, and the TCRdb table lists in-frame clones only, not all of them. The sample records under 140,000 clones, roughly 90% being singletons. Sequenced material: CD4+ T cells sorted from blood. The rearrangement joins TRBV11-2 to TRBJ2-2; a weak D match, TRBD2 (5 bases). This receptor was obtained from a human donor in good health. The CDR3 DNA is TGTGCCAGCAGCCGTGGACGGATTCGGGGCACCGGGGAGCTGTTTTTT. Its protein is CASSRGRIRGTGELFF. The variable domain in full, completed from reference TRBV11-2 and TRBJ2-2, reads EAGVAQSPRYKIIEKRQSVAFWCNPISGHATLYWYQQILGQGPKLLIQFQNNGVVDDSQLPKDRFSAERLKGVDSTLKIQPAKLEDSAVYLCASSRGRIRGTGELFFGEGSRLTVL.